This T cell receptor (beta chain) originates from a study of cytomegalovirus exposure and HLA in healthy donors. Study-wide points: A further, later analysis showed that HLA-associated TCR beta chains (compared with equally common others) were more clonally expanded. A later analysis showed TCR association rates differing by HLA locus, peaking at DRB1 and lowest at HLA-C. HLA restriction was apparent for most CMV-associated TCR beta chains in a later analysis.

This clone turned up a few times. Its target is not known. The PCR had 60 Vbeta and 13 Jbeta primers. How the authors handled the data: Later, an analysis found roughly 80 million unique TCR beta chains, and about 9.9 million of these were shared. Using immunoSEQ multiplex PCR, the repertoire was profiled, and TCRdb retains in-frame clones only, with some absent. Clone size and the V and J calls come from that table; the DNA yielded D and trimming. The data hold 130,000 to 150,000 clones, with roughly 83% observed a single time. This TCR derives from a man in his forties or fifties in good health and CMV-seropositive. The specimen was PBMCs.

As DNA, the CDR3 is TGTGCCAGTAGTATCAGACCCAGAGACTTCTATGGCTACACCTTC. It yields the protein CASSIRPRDFYGYTF. The chain carries TRBV19 and TRBJ1-2; D not certain. The V and J ends lost 3 bases and 4 bases respectively, with 15 bases between them. Per germline, CDR1 LNHDA and CDR2 SQIVND (reference sequence). This CDR3 is built from 15 residues. Filled out from reference TRBV19 and TRBJ1-2, the complete variable domain reads DGGITQSPKYLFRKEGQNVTLSCEQNLNHDAMYWYRQDPGQGLRLIYYSQIVNDFQKGDIAEGYSVSREKKESFPLTVTSAQKNPTAFYLCASSIRPRDFYGYTFGSGTRLTVV.